Listed below are T cell receptor beta chains from one sample, sequenced in a study of cytomegalovirus exposure and HLA in healthy donors. Assay used: immunoSEQ multiplex PCR; TCRdb lists only in-frame clones, some missing. The repertoire holds under 150,000 clones, with roughly 80% as singletons. Sequencing was done on a sample of PBMCs. These receptors came from a male donor in good health and CMV-seronegative. Both conserved end residues are part of each CDR3. The D gene is left open where the match is weak. Size values are once, few and many counts, or a class for expanded clones, and some rows have none.

v_call: TRBV28
j_call: TRBJ2-1
clone_size: -
d_call: TRBD1
cdr3_aa: CASRNRGKNEQFF
cdr3_nt: TGTGCCAGCAGAAACAGGGGGAAGAATGAGCAGTTCTTC

v_call: TRBV10-1
j_call: TRBJ1-4
clone_size: -
d_call: -
cdr3_aa: CASSTRPGDTNEKLFF
cdr3_nt: TGCGCCAGCAGCACAAGACCAGGGGACACTAATGAAAAACTGTTTTTT

v_call: TRBV28
j_call: TRBJ2-5
clone_size: -
d_call: -
cdr3_aa: CASSLRGRYQETQYF
cdr3_nt: TGTGCCAGCAGTCTCAGGGGAAGGTACCAAGAGACCCAGTACTTC

v_call: TRBV29-1
j_call: TRBJ2-7
clone_size: -
d_call: -
cdr3_aa: CSVESLSYEQYF
cdr3_nt: TGCAGCGTTGAGAGTCTAAGCTACGAGCAGTACTTC

v_call: TRBV18
j_call: TRBJ2-7
clone_size: -
d_call: -
cdr3_aa: CASSPQGRGNEQYF
cdr3_nt: TGTGCCAGCTCACCCCAGGGGAGAGGTAACGAGCAGTACTTC

v_call: TRBV29-1
j_call: TRBJ2-1
clone_size: -
d_call: -
cdr3_aa: CSGTGSVNEQFF
cdr3_nt: TGCAGCGGAACAGGGAGTGTGAATGAGCAGTTCTTC

v_call: TRBV7-9
j_call: TRBJ2-4
clone_size: -
d_call: -
cdr3_aa: CASSQYDSGAAKNIQYF
cdr3_nt: TGTGCCAGCAGCCAATATGACAGTGGGGCGGCCAAAAACATTCAGTACTTC

v_call: TRBV13
j_call: TRBJ2-3
clone_size: -
d_call: TRBD2
cdr3_aa: CASGLAGVFGTDTQYF
cdr3_nt: TGTGCCAGCGGGCTAGCGGGAGTTTTTGGCACAGATACGCAGTATTTT

v_call: TRBV4-3
j_call: TRBJ1-1
clone_size: -
d_call: -
cdr3_aa: CASTNGEYTEAFF
cdr3_nt: TGCGCCAGCACGAACGGGGAGTACACTGAAGCTTTCTTT

v_call: TRBV6-5
j_call: TRBJ1-2
clone_size: -
d_call: -
cdr3_aa: CASSLDARGSYGYTF
cdr3_nt: TGTGCCAGCAGTCTGGACGCCCGGGGAAGCTATGGCTACACCTTC

v_call: TRBV4-1
j_call: TRBJ2-5
clone_size: -
d_call: -
cdr3_aa: CASSQDPYPETQYF
cdr3_nt: TGCGCCAGCAGCCAAGATCCCTATCCGGAGACCCAGTACTTC

v_call: TRBV7-2
j_call: TRBJ2-5
clone_size: -
d_call: -
cdr3_aa: CASSLLGGRQAETQYF
cdr3_nt: TGTGCCAGCAGCCTCCTTGGGGGCAGGCAAGCGGAGACCCAGTACTTC

v_call: TRBV5-4
j_call: TRBJ2-7
clone_size: -
d_call: -
cdr3_aa: CASSLRLAGAYEQYF
cdr3_nt: TGTGCCAGCAGCTTGAGACTTGCGGGGGCATACGAGCAGTACTTC

v_call: TRBV27
j_call: TRBJ2-7
clone_size: -
d_call: TRBD2
cdr3_aa: CASRKTSASYEQYF
cdr3_nt: TGTGCCAGCCGAAAAACTAGCGCCTCCTACGAGCAGTACTTC

v_call: TRBV19
j_call: TRBJ2-3
clone_size: medium-sized
d_call: TRBD2
cdr3_aa: CASSMQLAGGADTQYF
cdr3_nt: TGTGCCAGTAGTATGCAACTAGCGGGAGGAGCAGATACGCAGTATTTT

v_call: TRBV27
j_call: TRBJ2-5
clone_size: -
d_call: TRBD1
cdr3_aa: CASKEQGQETQYF
cdr3_nt: TGTGCCAGCAAAGAACAGGGGCAAGAGACCCAGTACTTC

v_call: TRBV7-9
j_call: TRBJ2-7
clone_size: once
d_call: -
cdr3_aa: CASSSRSDEQYF
cdr3_nt: TGTGCCAGCAGCTCCCGGTCCGACGAGCAGTACTTC

v_call: TRBV5-1
j_call: TRBJ1-1
clone_size: -
d_call: TRBD1
cdr3_aa: CASSSGQGAIGTEAFF
cdr3_nt: TGCGCCAGCAGCTCGGGACAGGGGGCGATTGGGACTGAAGCTTTCTTT

v_call: TRBV15
j_call: TRBJ2-2
clone_size: -
d_call: -
cdr3_aa: CATSRDRADTGELFF
cdr3_nt: TGTGCCACCAGCAGAGACAGGGCGGACACCGGGGAGCTGTTTTTT

v_call: TRBV7-3
j_call: TRBJ1-1
clone_size: -
d_call: -
cdr3_aa: CASSLYTQGHNTEAFF
cdr3_nt: TGTGCCAGCAGCTTATATACCCAGGGCCACAACACTGAAGCTTTCTTT

v_call: TRBV27
j_call: TRBJ2-1
clone_size: once
d_call: TRBD1
cdr3_aa: CASSFLGQGFDEQFF
cdr3_nt: TGTGCCAGCAGTTTCTTGGGACAGGGGTTCGATGAGCAGTTCTTC

v_call: TRBV5-1
j_call: TRBJ2-1
clone_size: -
d_call: TRBD2
cdr3_aa: CASSFPSGRAPSSYNEQFF
cdr3_nt: TGCGCCAGCAGCTTCCCCAGCGGGAGGGCCCCGAGCTCCTACAATGAGCAGTTCTTC

v_call: TRBV19
j_call: TRBJ2-7
clone_size: -
d_call: -
cdr3_aa: CASSNKMSYEQYF
cdr3_nt: TGTGCCAGTAGCAACAAAATGTCTTACGAGCAGTACTTC

v_call: TRBV6-5
j_call: TRBJ2-7
clone_size: once
d_call: -
cdr3_aa: CASSYGAKSSSYEQYF
cdr3_nt: TGTGCCAGCAGTTACGGTGCCAAGTCGAGCTCCTACGAGCAGTACTTC

v_call: TRBV19
j_call: TRBJ1-4
clone_size: -
d_call: -
cdr3_aa: CASTRAGVAGTNEKLFF
cdr3_nt: TGTGCCAGTACCAGAGCAGGGGTGGCAGGAACTAATGAAAAACTGTTTTTT

v_call: TRBV7-2
j_call: TRBJ2-3
clone_size: -
d_call: -
cdr3_aa: CASPTTTTSTDTQYF
cdr3_nt: TGTGCCAGTCCCACTACAACGACCTCAACAGATACGCAGTATTTT

v_call: TRBV7-3
j_call: TRBJ2-1
clone_size: -
d_call: TRBD2
cdr3_aa: CASSPGLAGAHEQFF
cdr3_nt: TGTGCCAGCAGCCCGGGACTAGCGGGAGCCCACGAGCAGTTCTTC

v_call: TRBV10-3
j_call: TRBJ1-1
clone_size: -
d_call: TRBD1
cdr3_aa: CAISEPGQANTEAFF
cdr3_nt: TGTGCCATCAGCGAACCCGGACAGGCGAACACTGAAGCTTTCTTT

v_call: TRBV7-3
j_call: TRBJ1-6
clone_size: -
d_call: -
cdr3_aa: CASSPFQWGGGRNNSPLHF
cdr3_nt: TGTGCCAGCAGCCCCTTCCAGTGGGGGGGAGGACGAAATAATTCACCCCTCCACTTT

v_call: TRBV7-9
j_call: TRBJ1-1
clone_size: -
d_call: -
cdr3_aa: CASRLNTEAFF
cdr3_nt: TGTGCCAGCAGACTTAACACTGAAGCTTTCTTT

v_call: TRBV27
j_call: TRBJ2-7
clone_size: -
d_call: TRBD1
cdr3_aa: CASSLAGTGVSYEQYF
cdr3_nt: TGTGCCAGCAGTTTAGCTGGGACAGGGGTTTCCTACGAGCAGTACTTC

v_call: TRBV7-3
j_call: TRBJ2-2
clone_size: -
d_call: -
cdr3_aa: CASSFTGPTGELFF
cdr3_nt: TGTGCCAGCAGCTTTACAGGACCCACCGGGGAGCTGTTTTTT

v_call: TRBV21-1
j_call: TRBJ2-7
clone_size: -
d_call: -
cdr3_aa: CASSKGDSYEQYF
cdr3_nt: TGTGCCAGCAGCAAAGGGGACAGCTACGAGCAGTACTTC

v_call: TRBV19
j_call: TRBJ2-1
clone_size: once
d_call: TRBD2
cdr3_aa: CASSIGTSTLYNEQFF
cdr3_nt: TGTGCCAGTAGTATCGGGACTAGTACCCTGTACAATGAGCAGTTCTTC

v_call: TRBV5-6
j_call: TRBJ2-7
clone_size: once
d_call: TRBD2
cdr3_aa: CASSPQASGSYEQYF
cdr3_nt: TGTGCCAGCAGCCCGCAGGCTAGCGGATCCTACGAGCAGTACTTC

v_call: TRBV19
j_call: TRBJ1-5
clone_size: few
d_call: -
cdr3_aa: CASSIVETANQPQHF
cdr3_nt: TGTGCCAGTAGTATAGTCGAGACAGCAAATCAGCCCCAGCATTTT

v_call: TRBV10-3
j_call: TRBJ2-1
clone_size: once
d_call: -
cdr3_aa: CAISEAYNEQFF
cdr3_nt: TGTGCCATCAGTGAGGCGTACAATGAGCAGTTCTTC

v_call: TRBV6-4
j_call: TRBJ1-3
clone_size: -
d_call: TRBD1
cdr3_aa: CASRVVGTASGNTIYF
cdr3_nt: TGTGCCAGCAGAGTAGTAGGGACAGCATCTGGAAACACCATATATTTT

v_call: TRBV7-9
j_call: TRBJ2-7
clone_size: few
d_call: TRBD1
cdr3_aa: CASSSTGTGYNEQYF
cdr3_nt: TGTGCCAGCAGCTCAACCGGGACAGGGTATAACGAGCAGTACTTC

v_call: TRBV9
j_call: TRBJ2-3
clone_size: -
d_call: TRBD2
cdr3_aa: CASSVYGGWATDTQYF
cdr3_nt: TGTGCCAGCAGCGTCTACGGGGGGTGGGCCACAGATACGCAGTATTTT

v_call: TRBV4-2
j_call: TRBJ2-7
clone_size: -
d_call: TRBD2
cdr3_aa: CASSQAGTSSYEQYF
cdr3_nt: TGTGCCAGCAGCCAAGCCGGGACTAGCTCCTACGAGCAGTACTTC

v_call: TRBV11-2
j_call: TRBJ1-1
clone_size: few
d_call: -
cdr3_aa: CASSQGWGTEAFF
cdr3_nt: TGTGCCAGCAGCCAGGGGTGGGGGACTGAAGCTTTCTTT

v_call: TRBV29-1
j_call: TRBJ1-2
clone_size: few
d_call: -
cdr3_aa: CSVVRAIEEDGYTF
cdr3_nt: TGCAGCGTTGTACGGGCAATCGAGGAGGATGGCTACACCTTC

v_call: TRBV7-6
j_call: TRBJ2-7
clone_size: -
d_call: TRBD1
cdr3_aa: CASSLYTGQAYEQYF
cdr3_nt: TGTGCCAGCAGCTTGTATACGGGACAGGCCTACGAGCAGTACTTC

v_call: TRBV6-5
j_call: TRBJ2-2
clone_size: -
d_call: TRBD2
cdr3_aa: CASTQSGIGTGELFF
cdr3_nt: TGTGCCAGCACCCAAAGCGGGATTGGCACCGGGGAGCTGTTTTTT

v_call: TRBV9
j_call: TRBJ2-7
clone_size: once
d_call: TRBD2
cdr3_aa: CASSAALAGGRYEQYF
cdr3_nt: TGTGCCAGCAGCGCGGCTTTAGCGGGAGGGAGGTACGAGCAGTACTTC

v_call: TRBV28
j_call: TRBJ2-3
clone_size: few
d_call: TRBD2
cdr3_aa: CASSLSRAGGATDTQYF
cdr3_nt: TGTGCCAGCAGTTTATCCCGGGCGGGAGGAGCCACAGATACGCAGTATTTT

v_call: TRBV27
j_call: TRBJ2-7
clone_size: once
d_call: TRBD1
cdr3_aa: CASSDRVREQYF
cdr3_nt: TGTGCCAGCAGTGACAGGGTTCGAGAGCAGTACTTC

v_call: TRBV5-4
j_call: TRBJ2-7
clone_size: once
d_call: TRBD2
cdr3_aa: CASSRLLSGGYEQYF
cdr3_nt: TGTGCCAGCAGCCGTCTCCTCAGCGGGGGGTACGAGCAGTACTTC

v_call: TRBV27
j_call: TRBJ2-1
clone_size: once
d_call: -
cdr3_aa: CASSFGLVNPYNEQFF
cdr3_nt: TGTGCCAGCAGTTTCGGCCTAGTTAACCCATACAATGAGCAGTTCTTC

v_call: TRBV19
j_call: TRBJ2-2
clone_size: -
d_call: TRBD2
cdr3_aa: CASSSGRVGGELFF
cdr3_nt: TGTGCCAGTTCTAGCGGGAGGGTCGGCGGGGAGCTGTTTTTT